Detailed here is one T cell receptor (beta chain). This record belongs to a study of T-cell reconstitution after alpha-beta-depleted transplantation in children. TCRbeta library construction was performed incorporating unique molecular identifiers. TCRdb re-called the PCR reads through MiXCR, storing one row per CDR3 protein. The sample consists of around 530,000 distinct CDR3 sequences, 30% to 35% of them appearing once. Germline CDR1 MNHEY, CDR2 SVGAGI. V was trimmed by 0 bases and J by 8 bases, leaving 13 bases between them. The CDR3 totals 15 residues. This chain connects TRBV6-5 to TRBJ1-4; D unresolved. The material sequenced was PBMCs from the stem cell graft donor, taken from the stem cell graft. This TCR was recovered from a human donor who donated a stem cell graft to a child with aplastic anemia. CDR3 in amino acids: CASSYSIQGGEKLFF. CDR3 nucleotides: TGTGCCAGCAGTTACTCGATCCAAGGAGGGGAAAAACTGTTTTTT.